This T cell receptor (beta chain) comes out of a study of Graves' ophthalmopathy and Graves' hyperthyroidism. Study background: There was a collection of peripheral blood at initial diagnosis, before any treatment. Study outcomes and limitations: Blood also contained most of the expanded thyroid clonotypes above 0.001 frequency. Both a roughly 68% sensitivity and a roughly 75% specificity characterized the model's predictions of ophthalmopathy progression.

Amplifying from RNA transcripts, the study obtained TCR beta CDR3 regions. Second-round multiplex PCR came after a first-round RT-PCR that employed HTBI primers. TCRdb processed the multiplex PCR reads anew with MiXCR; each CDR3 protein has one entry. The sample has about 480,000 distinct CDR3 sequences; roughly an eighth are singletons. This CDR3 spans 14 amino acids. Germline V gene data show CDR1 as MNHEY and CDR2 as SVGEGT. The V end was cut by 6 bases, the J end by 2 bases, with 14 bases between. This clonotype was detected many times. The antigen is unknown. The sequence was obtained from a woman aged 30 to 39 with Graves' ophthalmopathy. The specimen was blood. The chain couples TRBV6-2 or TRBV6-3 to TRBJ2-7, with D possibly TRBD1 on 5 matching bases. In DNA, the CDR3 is TGTGCCAGCAGACAGGAGTTATCGGCCTACGAGCAGTACTTC. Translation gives CASRQELSAYEQYF.